This TCR beta chain appears in the sequencing data of a study of blood T cell repertoires in COVID-19 (dated by TCRdb to 2020 to 2022). Regarding the complete study: Collaborator samples came from the United States, Italy and Spain and covered acute and convalescent phases of COVID-19. Samples were obtained from the ongoing ImmuneRACE study (first 160 participants) and from 1,254 subjects provided by 6 global collaborators. The repertoires were released in a freely available public database meant as a resource for research on the immune response to SARS-CoV-2. The sample metadata nearly always contained a de-identified subject ID, COVID-19 status, age in years and sex. Where HLA class I and class II types were available, the types were taken from metadata supplied by the sample provider, not from assay-based typing. Subjects who had been exposed to COVID-19, were actively infected with it, or had recovered from it provided the deeply sampled blood TCRbeta repertoires that made up the dataset. The material from the prospective study consisted of cDNA or gDNA derived from T cells, B-cell-depleted T cells, or PBMCs. Overall study outcomes, separate from this receptor: How much clinical and demographic metadata was included differed by source and by participant, and the metadata was provided uncurated.

The table lists this clone with a few counts. The clone's antigen remains unknown. There are no base qualities to consult, and no much larger clone falls within one base. Trimming costs V 2 bases and J 0 bases, and their ends lie 3 bases apart. Sequences SGHRS (CDR1) and YFSETQ (CDR2) are obtained from the germline V gene. The CDR3 spans 13 residues, from the cysteine through the phenylalanine. Of the read, only the CDR3 DNA is kept; its 39 bases are in frame from base 1. TCRbeta CDR3 regions were amplified from genomic DNA by means of the immunoSEQ Assay, a bias-controlled multiplex PCR. The paper's data handling went like this. Nucleated cell counts per sample were estimated from amplification of reference gene primers within the assay. To quantify the absolute abundance of each unique TCRbeta CDR3 rearrangement, sequence reads were collapsed and filtered. For each sample, productive Simpson clonality was calculated as the square root of Simpson's diversity index over productive rearrangements. This immuneACCESS table, as held by TCRdb, lists in-frame sequences with V and J called but not all clones. Of the missing ones, under half trace to an unresolved V gene in checked studies; the others have no known cause. The DNA was the basis for D and trimming; V, J and clone size are from that table. The sample yields over 150,000 clones; 70% to 85% were counted once. The ten largest clones add up to 0.63% of the sample.

In Seattle, one collaborating source enrolled patients while the infection was active and tracked those patients longitudinally over the course of disease. Each collaborating institution followed its own protocols to collect whole blood in K2EDTA tubes. Collaborator samples were shipped for TCRbeta analysis as frozen whole blood, isolated PBMCs, or DNA extracted from either sample type. This TCR was recovered from a man in his sixties with COVID-19, enrolled during active disease. This sequence uses TRBV5-1 and TRBJ1-3; the D gene is unclear. The sequenced sample was peripheral blood. Here is the DNA: TGCGCCAGCAGCTTACACTCTGGAAACACCATATATTTT. Its translation is CASSLHSGNTIYF.